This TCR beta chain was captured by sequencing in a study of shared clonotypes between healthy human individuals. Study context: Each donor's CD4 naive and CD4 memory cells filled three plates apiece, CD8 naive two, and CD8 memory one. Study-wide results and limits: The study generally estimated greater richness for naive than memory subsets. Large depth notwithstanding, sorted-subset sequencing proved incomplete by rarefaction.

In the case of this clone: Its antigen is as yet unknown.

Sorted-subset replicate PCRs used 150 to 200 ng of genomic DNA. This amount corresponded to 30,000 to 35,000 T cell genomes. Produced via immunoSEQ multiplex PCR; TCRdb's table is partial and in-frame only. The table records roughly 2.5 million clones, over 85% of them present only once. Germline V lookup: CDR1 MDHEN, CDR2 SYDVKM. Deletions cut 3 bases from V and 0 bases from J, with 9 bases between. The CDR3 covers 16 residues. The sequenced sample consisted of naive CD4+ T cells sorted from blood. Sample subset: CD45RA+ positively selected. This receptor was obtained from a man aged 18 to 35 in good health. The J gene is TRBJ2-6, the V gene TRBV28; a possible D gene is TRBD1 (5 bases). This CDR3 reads CASSLYRPSGANVLTF. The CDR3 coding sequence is TGTGCCAGCAGTTTGTACAGGCCCTCTGGGGCCAACGTCCTGACTTTC.